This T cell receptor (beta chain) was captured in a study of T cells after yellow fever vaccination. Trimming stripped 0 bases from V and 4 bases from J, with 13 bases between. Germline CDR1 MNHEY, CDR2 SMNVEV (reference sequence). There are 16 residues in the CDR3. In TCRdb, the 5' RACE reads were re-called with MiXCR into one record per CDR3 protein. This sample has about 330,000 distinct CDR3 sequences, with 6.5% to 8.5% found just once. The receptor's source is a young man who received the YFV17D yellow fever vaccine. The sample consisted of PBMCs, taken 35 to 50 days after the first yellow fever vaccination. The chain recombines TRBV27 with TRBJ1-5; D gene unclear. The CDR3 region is CASSLSPDGLNQPQHF. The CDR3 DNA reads TGTGCCAGCAGTTTATCGCCGGACGGACTAAATCAGCCCCAGCATTTT.